This T cell receptor beta chain is from a study of blood T cell repertoires in COVID-19 (TCRdb year 2020). At the level of the whole study: Samples covering the acute and convalescent phases of COVID-19 were provided by collaborators in the United States, Italy and Spain. The dataset comprised deeply sampled blood TCRbeta repertoires from subjects exposed to, actively infected with, or recovered from COVID-19. A de-identified subject ID, COVID-19 status, age in years and sex were almost always included in the sample metadata. The material from the prospective study consisted of cDNA or gDNA derived from T cells, B-cell-depleted T cells, or PBMCs. HLA class I and class II types, where available, came from metadata supplied by the sample provider rather than from assay-based typing. A freely available public database, intended as a resource for researchers studying the immune response to SARS-CoV-2, is where the repertoires were released. Samples came from the ongoing ImmuneRACE study (first 160 participants) plus 1,254 subjects from 6 global collaborators. Results the study describes overall, beyond this receptor: How much clinical and demographic metadata was included differed by source and by participant, and the metadata was provided uncurated.

Each collaborating institution followed its own protocols to collect whole blood in K2EDTA tubes. For TCRbeta analysis, collaborators shipped samples as frozen whole blood, isolated PBMCs, or DNA extracted from either of those sample types. Of note for this clone: Its antigen is still unknown. No much larger clone is present one base from it, and per-base qualities are unavailable.

The immunoSEQ Assay, a bias-controlled multiplex PCR, was used to amplify TCRbeta CDR3 regions from genomic DNA. Per the authors' processing: Nucleated cell counts per sample were estimated from amplification of reference gene primers within the assay. To quantify the absolute abundance of each unique TCRbeta CDR3 rearrangement, sequence reads were collapsed and filtered. For each sample, productive Simpson clonality was calculated as the square root of Simpson's diversity index over productive rearrangements. Imported from immuneACCESS, the table was reduced by TCRdb to in-frame sequences with V and J called. These copies leave out some clones; in studies compared against another copy, an unresolved V gene accounts for under half, and the cause of the remainder is not known. D and trimming were read from the DNA, whereas the V and J calls and clone size are those reported in that table. This sample gives some 190,000 clones in total; approximately 85% of them show up just once. The top ten clones comprise just under 8.5% of the sample.

The CDR3, cysteine through phenylalanine, is 17 amino acids long. Of all the DNA, just the CDR3 is kept, 51 bases in frame from base 1. From a lookup of the germline V gene, CDR1 and CDR2 are MGHRA and YSYEKL. V and J lose 0 bases and 0 bases, and a span of 13 bases separates them. The receptor chain draws on TRBV4-1 and TRBJ2-3; the D gene cannot be resolved reliably. The sequenced sample was peripheral blood. The origin of this receptor is a woman aged 55-75 years with acute or convalescent COVID-19. Read as DNA, the sequence is TGCGCCAGCAGCCAAGATCTCGCAGGAACTAGCACAGATACGCAGTATTTT. Its coded protein is CASSQDLAGTSTDTQYF.